This T cell receptor (beta chain) appears in the sequencing data of a study of cytomegalovirus exposure and HLA in healthy donors. V dropped 4 bases and J dropped 5 bases, with 14 bases sitting between them. The CDR3 length is 14 residues. Germline loops: CDR1 SGHTA, CDR2 FQGNSA. Profiling relied on immunoSEQ multiplex PCR, and the TCRdb table lists in-frame clones only, not all of them. Of roughly 56,000 clones in the sample, around nine tenths were seen once. Study-level findings and limits: The tendency of first-cohort TCR clusters to co-occur in the 120 or so validation repertoires was the finding of a later analysis.

To note about this clone: The antigen remains unidentified.

Sequencing was performed on PBMCs. This clonotype originated in a man aged 18 to 30 in good health and CMV-seronegative. The chain employs TRBV7-2 and TRBJ2-5, with D hard to call. The CDR3 sequence is CASSSPTARETQYF. As DNA, the CDR3 is TGTGCCAGCAGCTCCCCCACAGCACGGGAGACCCAGTACTTC.